This TCR beta chain stems from a study of cytomegalovirus exposure and HLA in healthy donors listed by TCRdb under 2017. The study in broad terms: An earlier analysis of roughly 500 of the donors reported approximately 260 Gb of sequence data and 95 million to 140 million unique TCR beta sequences obtained from around 180 million T cells. Among the roughly 400 genotyped donors, more than 70% belonged to the genetic ancestry cluster associated with self-reported Caucasian donors. Both class I and class II loci were covered by HLA typing, at four-digit resolution. Because of strong linkage in the cohort, roughly five DR-DQ haplotypes were treated as single units for association and clustering. The study used immunosequencing to profile the T cell repertoires of approximately 650 subjects and linked those repertoires to cytomegalovirus serostatus. To decide whether each TCR beta V gene segment behaved as functional or pseudogenic, an earlier analysis of 587 of the donors relied on high-throughput TCR beta sequencing. An early release that covered some 640 HLA-typed donors contained around 300 gigabases of sequencing data and approximately 85 million unique TCR sequences. A later analysis re-analyzed previously published TCR beta repertoires from 500 to 700 donors and added high-resolution HLA genotyping to study TCR occurrence patterns. The number of typed donors differed by locus: roughly 620-640 for A, B, C, DRB1 and DQB1; some 500 for DQA1; roughly 600 for DPA1; and about 450 for DPB1. The study was designed to test whether signatures of past pathogen exposure could be identified by cataloging public T cell receptors. The study combined high-throughput TCR immunosequencing, statistical association of individual TCRs with disease status, and machine learning to predict cytomegalovirus infection status. Among some 410 genotyped donors of the cohort, an average of approximately 250,000 unique TCR beta nucleotide sequences were sequenced per donor, about a sixth of them non-productive. Every discovery cohort repertoire had been produced on one sequencing platform. Donor age, sex, ethnicity and CMV serostatus were compiled alongside the repertoire data. Rather than drawing on any new phenotypic data, the later analysis identified candidate immune exposures from TCR beta sequences and the way those sequences occurred across donors. A later genetic analysis took genome-wide SNP genotypes for about three fifths of the 666 donors and used that subset as a discovery cohort. In addition to the first cohort of 666 subjects, a separate validation cohort of over 90 different subjects was used. What the research found in general, with its limitations: The authors suggested that the approach could potentially be generalized to other disease states and immunological phenotypes. In both the original and validation cohorts, the classifier was reported to diagnose cytomegalovirus status with high specificity and sensitivity. In a later genetic analysis, a missense DCLRE1C variant was associated with V-gene and J-gene trimming of TCR beta chains, and the association was replicated in an independent cohort. In an earlier analysis of roughly 500 of the donors, most TCR beta V segments appeared in productive rearrangements about 87% or about 30% of the time, broadly matching IMGT annotations. Several of the top co-occurrence clusters appeared to be linked to parvovirus B19, influenza, CMV and Epstein-Barr virus, according to a later analysis. A later analysis associated 16,951 TCR beta sequences with specific HLA alleles at a false discovery rate of 0.05. Presence/absence analyses assumed roughly uniform sequencing depth across donors, an assumption that may not hold. According to a later analysis, TCR association rates differed among HLA loci, with DRB1 alleles showing the most associated TCRs and HLA-C alleles showing the fewest. Because HLA typing was missing for some donors at each locus, association tests included only the typed subset. Immune exposure information for the cohort was limited to CMV serostatus. In vitro tests confirmed that a few of the cytomegalovirus-associated TCR beta chains recognize cytomegalovirus antigens. The study listed approximately 160 TCR beta chains as associated with cytomegalovirus. Compared with equally common non-associated chains, HLA-associated TCR beta chains in a later analysis were more clonally expanded and had lower generation probabilities. In a later analysis, most CMV-associated TCR beta chains were found to appear HLA-restricted, with HLA associations seemingly driven largely by CMV exposure. The earlier analysis of approximately 560 of the donors excluded some 16 rarely observed V segments, including chromosome 9 orphons, because counts were too low. Correlated functional status among segregating V segments might be attributable to linkage disequilibrium, but an unknown experimental factor could not be ruled out. A further reported finding was that TCR beta sequences accurately predicted the HLA-A and HLA-B alleles for most subjects in the first cohort. A cluster of highly shared sequence variants was judged likely to represent a technical artifact of the sequencing pipeline. Only TCR beta chains were sequenced in this cohort, and the absence of alpha or paired-chain data limited detectable features. Compared with the 666-donor mean, donors in an Asian-associated ancestry cluster had fewer N-insertions in productive TCRs, according to a later genetic analysis. Assigning TCR associations to individual alleles was difficult when HLA alleles, especially DR and DQ, strongly co-occurred. Most TCR sequences were observed very rarely across donors, whereas some public TCRs were present in many individuals. Because the 87-base-pair reads could not distinguish some IMGT-functional V segments, including TRBV6-2 and TRBV6-3, those segments were excluded.

In total, approximately 610 healthy bone marrow donors made up the cohort. At the time of sampling, all cohort members were nominally healthy, though unrecorded immune exposures were likely present. The donor was CMV seronegative and belonged to the group of approximately 320 seronegative cohort members. Every donor gave a peripheral blood sample, and the peripheral blood mononuclear cells from that sample were used for TCR beta sequencing. Genomic DNA was extracted from the blood cell samples with the Qiagen DNeasy Blood Extraction Kit. The library was obtained by the immunoSEQ multiplex PCR assay. For the multiplex PCR, a mixture combining 60 forward primers for TCR Vbeta segments and 13 reverse primers for TCR Jbeta segments was used. The CDR3 region of rearranged TCR beta genes was amplified from genomic DNA by a multiplex PCR assay. The Illumina HiSeq System was used to sequence the amplified TCR beta libraries as 87-base-pair reads. From the authors' description of their analysis: A later analysis counted about 80 million unique TCR beta chains across the 650 to 700 repertoires, and 9.5 million to 11 million of these chains were shared by at least two donors. A nearest-neighbor algorithm error-corrected the raw reads and collapsed the reads into unique sequences, merging closely related sequences to remove PCR and sequencing errors. CDR3 sequences were aligned to IMGT reference sequences to assign V, D and J gene segments. For a sequence to be retained, a match of at least six nucleotides was required to both a V gene segment and a J gene segment. A rearrangement counted as productive if the CDR3 had no stop codons and remained in frame with V and J, and every other rearrangement counted as non-productive. Following IMGT convention, CDR3 was defined as the stretch from the second conserved V-encoded cysteine to the conserved J-encoded phenylalanine. In an earlier analysis of 587 of the donors, sequences lacking an unambiguous match to a single V gene segment were excluded. An earlier analysis of fewer than 750 of the donors classified V segments as functional when productive rearrangements were above 56.7% and as segregating when the standard deviation between donors was above 5%. A statistical classification framework was developed to diagnose cytomegalovirus status using the catalog of TCR beta chain sequences. In a later analysis, V and J genes were assigned by comparing TCR nucleotide sequences against IMGT/GENE-DB human TR gene sequences. Using the TCRdist pipeline, a later analysis assigned CDR3 sequences along with most-parsimonious VDJ recombination scenarios. In a later analysis, each TCR beta chain was defined by its CDR3 amino acid sequence together with its V-gene family, and reads lacking a unique V-gene family were excluded. In a later analysis, fewer than 650 highly shared, low-generation-probability nucleotide sequences were removed to address suspected cross-contamination and a sequencing artifact. A later analysis calculated a clonal expansion index for each public chain from normalized within-repertoire ranks of inferred template counts. In a later analysis, generation probabilities were computed using a VDJ recombination model fitted to out-of-frame rearrangements, and the results were checked against IGoR. In a later analysis, hypergeometric tests were used to score TCR-TCR, TCR-HLA and TCR-CMV co-occurrence, with a repertoire-size bias correction applied to TCR pairs. To estimate false discovery rates, a later analysis permuted the HLA or CMV assignments 20 times. A later analysis grouped co-occurring TCRs with DBSCAN, adding TCRdist sequence similarity when clustering within HLA-allele-positive subsets. For co-occurrence clustering, repertoires with fewer than 30,000 or more than 120,000 public chains were excluded, along with roughly five repertoires with anomalous nucleotide sharing. The table comes from immuneACCESS by way of TCRdb, which keeps in-frame sequences with V and J called. Part of the clones is missing from these tables; in studies checked, under half for an unresolved V gene and the rest for unknown reasons. The V and J calls and the clone size are those of that table, but D and trimming were determined from the DNA. Here the sample has 120,000 or so clones; 73% occur a single time. Of the sample, 4.1% is held by the ten largest clones.

In the case of this clone: It has no known antigen specificity. No qualities accompany the bases; no much larger clone lies one base away.

Relative to germline, V is 2 bases shorter and J is 5 bases shorter, with 13 bases between their ends. CDR1 and CDR2 are read off the germline V gene (reference sequence) as LNHDA and SQIVND. The CDR3 starts with the cysteine, ends with the phenylalanine, and has 15 residues. The DNA shown is the 45-base CDR3, in frame from base 1. The sequence links TRBV19 to TRBJ1-5; TRBD1 might be the D gene, on 6 matching bases. What was sequenced was PBMCs. The TCR sequence derives from a woman aged 40 to 50 in good health and CMV-seronegative. The DNA reads TGTGCCAGTAGTATAATGGGACAAGTAGATCAGCCCCAGCATTTT. It translates to CASSIMGQVDQPQHF.